These 7 T cell receptor beta chains originate from one sample sequenced in a study of shared clonotypes between healthy human individuals. The protocol was immunoSEQ multiplex PCR, while the TCRdb copy is restricted to in-frame clones and leaves out a portion. The sample holds 1.6 million or so clones, roughly 96% seen once. Material for sequencing was naive CD4+ T cells sorted from blood. This sample's subset: CD45RA+ positively selected. These TCRs come from a young man in good health.

The genes are TRBV7-9 and TRBJ2-3; D uncertain. V was trimmed by 8 bases and J by 6 bases, leaving 9 bases between them. CDR1 and CDR2 (germline): SEHNR, FQNEAQ (reference sequence). This CDR3 comprises 11 residues. CDR3 residues: CASRREDTQYF. Here the CDR3 DNA reads TGTGCCAGCCGCCGCGAGGATACGCAGTATTTT.

The chain combines TRBV7-6 with TRBJ2-5, with TRBD2 identical over 12 bases. This CDR3 has 19 residues. CDR1 and CDR2 (germline): SGHVS, FNYEAQ. J lost 3 bases, V lost 5 bases, and 16 bases had no gene match. The CDR3 DNA reads as TGTGCCAGCAGCCCGACCCCCCTAGCGGGAGGGCCGTTGAAAGAGACCCAGTACTTC. Translating gives CASSPTPLAGGPLKETQYF.

The chain links TRBV27 to TRBJ2-1; 8 bases agree with TRBD1. V gave up 5 bases and J gave up 7 bases; unmatched junction bases: 13. The CDR3 length is 16 residues. Germline V gives CDR1 MNHEY, CDR2 SMNVEV (reference sequence). The CDR3: CASSKIFGQGANEQFF. The CDR3 DNA reads TGTGCCAGCAGTAAGATCTTTGGGCAGGGGGCGAATGAGCAGTTCTTC.

The rearrangement joins TRBV11-2 to TRBJ1-3; D is possibly TRBD1 (5 bases). The CDR3 spans 14 residues. Germline V gene lookup returns CDR1 SGHAT and CDR2 FQNNGV. Trimming took off 3 bases at V and 4 bases at J, with 10 bases between the two ends. The chain's CDR3 is CASSLAGPGNTIYF. DNA for the CDR3: TGTGCCAGCAGCTTGGCAGGGCCCGGAAACACCATATATTTT.

J is TRBJ2-3 and V is TRBV7-6, with D hard to call. The length of the CDR3 is 13 residues. Germline CDR1 is SGHVS and CDR2 is FNYEAQ. Trimming removed 0 bases at V and 5 bases at J, with 6 bases between. The CDR3: CASSLARRDTQYF. The CDR3 DNA sequence: TGTGCCAGCAGCTTAGCCAGGCGAGATACGCAGTATTTT.

The CDR3 loop is CASSIVRDRFGNEQFF. The CDR3, as DNA: TGTGCCAGTAGTATAGTCCGGGACAGGTTTGGGAATGAGCAGTTCTTC. The chain is built from TRBV19 and TRBJ2-1, with TRBD1 matching over 8 bases. Per the germline V gene, CDR1 is LNHDA and CDR2 is SQIVND (reference sequence). V dropped 1 base and J dropped 7; count of bases not matched to a gene: 9. The CDR3 is 16 amino acids. Filled out from reference TRBV19 and TRBJ2-1, the complete variable domain reads DGGITQSPKYLFRKEGQNVTLSCEQNLNHDAMYWYRQDPGQGLRLIYYSQIVNDFQKGDIAEGYSVSREKKESFPLTVTSAQKNPTAFYLCASSIVRDRFGNEQFFGPGTRLTVL.

The chain's CDR3 is CASSPQRGQGGLRTGELFF. In DNA form, the CDR3 reads TGCGCCAGCAGCCCTCAAAGAGGACAGGGCGGGTTAAGGACCGGGGAGCTGTTTTTT. The chain has TRBV5-1 and TRBJ2-2, with 8 bases lining up with TRBD1. Germline CDR1 SGHRS, CDR2 YFSETQ. This CDR3 is built from 19 residues. Trimming took 4 bases from V and 5 from J; bases not matched to a gene: 19.